The present T cell receptor (beta chain) was sequenced within a study of CD8 T cells in ankylosing spondylitis. The length of the CDR3 is 17 residues. Germline V gives CDR1 MNHNS, CDR2 SASEGT. V was pared by 7 bases and J by 1 base, with 9 bases of the junction left unmatched. TCRdb re-called the 5' RACE reads with MiXCR, one entry per CDR3 protein. The table records approximately 290,000 distinct CDR3 sequences, less than 25% of them present only once. The rearrangement links TRBV6-1 to TRBJ1-3, with 11 bases fitting TRBD1. The source is a female donor with ankylosing spondylitis or in good health (not recorded which). Sequenced input: blood, either unsorted or a sorted T cell fraction (not recorded which). CDR3 coding DNA: TGTGCCAGCATATCAGGACAGGGGGCGCGTTCTGGAAACACCATATATTTT. Translated, it gives CASISGQGARSGNTIYF.